This TCR beta chain was recorded in a study of memory CD4+ T cells and cytomegalovirus serostatus. Measured with immunoSEQ multiplex PCR; TCRdb has only the in-frame clones, and not every one. Of 35,000 to 45,000 clones in the sample, roughly 78% were seen once. Study-level findings and limits: Of roughly 180 reported CMV TCRbeta sequences, just over 65 were found in memory CD4+ repertoires. The CMV-associated TCR signature appears largely within the CD4+ memory repertoire. Median bootstrapped AUC for CMV status was approximately 0.95 originally, 0.75 to 0.91 US-trained.

The CDR3 runs 16 residues. V was cut by 3 bases and J by 5 bases, with 18 bases left in between. Germline V CDR1 and CDR2: MNHEY, SMNVEV (reference sequence). The sort gate was single viable CD3+CD4+CD8-CD45RO+ cells for memory CD4+ T cells. Serostatus was set by detecting CMV pp150, pp28, p38, p52 IgG. As to this clone: The antigen is unknown.

The specimen was memory CD4+ T cells from blood. This rearrangement joins TRBV27 to TRBJ2-3; D may be TRBD1 (5 bases). The TCR comes from an adult in good health and CMV-seropositive. The CDR3 region has the DNA TGTGCCAGCAGTTTTTCGGCAGGGATCATGCTAGATACGCAGTATTTT. It translates to CASSFSAGIMLDTQYF.